These 24 T cell receptor beta chains were all obtained from the same sample, sequenced in a study of T cell responses to AZD1222 COVID-19 vaccine. The table came from immunoSEQ multiplex PCR; TCRdb's copy has only in-frame clones and leaves some out. The repertoire holds 150,000 to 180,000 clones, with about 92% as singletons. The sample consisted of peripheral blood, taken on day 0 of AZD1222 vaccination. Receptors were obtained from an adult in good health.

This clone was counted a few times. The chain is built from TRBV15 and TRBJ1-5; D not resolved. This CDR3 contains 16 residues. Trimming left V 1 base short and J 11 bases short, with 21 bases between. CDR1 LNHNV and CDR2 YYDKDF come from the germline V gene (reference sequence). This CDR3 reads CATSRGDLARVGAQHF. CDR3 DNA: TGTGCCACCAGCAGAGGTGACCTCGCTAGGGTAGGAGCCCAGCATTTT.

V usage is TRBV5-1 and J usage is TRBJ2-1, with 8 bases identical to TRBD2. Looked up from germline, CDR1 is SGHRS and CDR2 is YFSETQ. The CDR3 extends over 18 amino acids. J was trimmed by 3 bases and V by 7 bases; bases with no gene match: 18. In nucleotides, the CDR3 is TGCGCCAGCCGGGGACTAGACAGCCCGGGGGGCCGCTACAATGAGCAGTTCTTC. It is translated as CASRGLDSPGGRYNEQFF.

V and J are TRBV11-2 and TRBJ2-1, with 10 bases fitting TRBD2. Trimming took 5 bases from V and 7 from J; bases not matched to a gene: 11. The CDR3 length is 16 residues. Germline V lookup: CDR1 SGHAT, CDR2 FQNNGV. DNA for the CDR3: TGTGCCAGCAGCCGAGGCCTAGCGGGAGTTAGGAATGAGCAGTTCTTC. Translation: CASSRGLAGVRNEQFF.

The chain combines TRBV7-2 with TRBJ1-5, with D possibly TRBD1 on 5 matching bases. The CDR3 covers 13 residues. Germline CDR1 and CDR2: SGHTA and FQGNSA. Trimming cost V 3 bases and J 4 bases, with 7 bases left between them. CDR3 sequence (DNA): TGTGCCAGCAGCTTCTGGGGGAATCAGCCCCAGCATTTT. It specifies CASSFWGNQPQHF.

This clone was counted between two and nine times. CDR3 nucleotides: TGTGCCAGCAGCCCGCGGGGGTGGGATACGCAGTATTTT. Its protein is CASSPRGWDTQYF. The chain employs TRBV11-3 and TRBJ2-3; 7 nucleotides match TRBD2. This CDR3 comprises 13 residues. CDR1 is SGHNT, CDR2 YENEEA, per germline. Germline trimming cut 5 bases from V and 6 bases from J; bases unmatched to any gene: 5.

The chain recombines TRBV10-3 with TRBJ2-3; 10 positions agree with TRBD2. The CDR3 sequence is 14 residues long. The V segment lost 7 bases and the J segment 3 bases; nucleotides outside the gene matches: 4. Per germline, CDR1 ENHRY and CDR2 SYGVKD. The CDR3 sequence is CAINPSGGTDTQYF. The CDR3 bases are TGTGCCATCAACCCTAGCGGGGGAACAGATACGCAGTATTTT.

V and J are TRBV19 and TRBJ1-6, with D possibly being TRBD1 (5 bases). The CDR3 extends over 14 amino acids. Trimming took off 3 bases at V and 8 bases at J, with 11 bases between the two ends. Germline V CDR1 and CDR2: LNHDA, SQIVND (reference sequence). The CDR3 reads CASSIMGQDSPLHF. CDR3 nucleotide sequence: TGTGCCAGTAGTATCATGGGGCAGGATTCACCCCTCCACTTT.

This clone occurred once. V usage is TRBV4-1 and J usage is TRBJ1-2, with TRBD1 matching over 7 bases. CDR1 is MGHRA and CDR2 is YSYEKL in the germline V gene. This CDR3 is 14 amino acids long. The trim removed 4 bases at V and 6 bases at J, leaving 8 bases unmatched. CDR3 amino acids: CASSRTGVGNGYTF. CDR3 DNA: TGCGCCAGCAGCCGCACAGGGGTGGGAAATGGCTACACCTTC.

The chain uses TRBV19 and TRBJ1-5; TRBD1 is a possible D gene (5 bases). This CDR3 is built from 14 residues. Per the germline V gene, CDR1 is LNHDA and CDR2 is SQIVND (reference sequence). Trimming removed 1 base at V and 2 bases at J, with 6 bases between. The CDR3 DNA sequence: TGTGCCAGTAGTATAGTCAGGGGCAATCAGCCCCAGCATTTT. It is translated as CASSIVRGNQPQHF.

V and J are TRBV19 and TRBJ2-7, with unresolved D. The germline gives CDR1 LNHDA, CDR2 SQIVND (reference sequence). This CDR3 spans 15 amino acids. V lost 3 bases, J lost 4 bases, and 16 bases lay in between. CDR3 in amino acids: CASSISGPWTYEQYF. In nucleotides, the CDR3 is TGTGCCAGTAGTATTTCTGGGCCTTGGACGTACGAGCAGTACTTC.

This clone was observed a single time. The chain employs TRBV28 and TRBJ2-7; 8 bases are a match to TRBD1. Trimming took 4 bases from V and 3 from J; bases not matched to a gene: 8. Germline V gene data show CDR1 as MDHEN and CDR2 as SYDVKM. The CDR3 has 15 residues. The CDR3 DNA follows: TGTGCCAGCAGTTACCCCGGGACAGGACACTACGAGCAGTACTTC. It is translated as CASSYPGTGHYEQYF.

This sequence joins TRBV5-1 and TRBJ1-4; the match to TRBD1 covers 7 bases. The CDR3 runs 15 residues. V gave up 0 bases and J gave up 5 bases; unmatched junction bases: 4. CDR1 and CDR2 from the germline V gene are SGHRS and YFSETQ. The CDR3 sequence is CASSLVETGNEKLFF. Here the CDR3 DNA reads TGCGCCAGCAGCTTGGTGGAGACAGGGAATGAAAAACTGTTTTTT.

A single count supports this clone. The chain joins TRBV4-1 to TRBJ1-5; 8 bases match TRBD1. This CDR3 is 14 amino acids long. J lost 6 bases, V lost 3 bases, and 4 bases had no gene match. Germline V gives CDR1 MGHRA, CDR2 YSYEKL. CDR3 protein: CASSHGQGGQPQHF. As DNA, the CDR3 is TGCGCCAGCAGCCACGGACAGGGAGGTCAGCCCCAGCATTTT.

The J gene is TRBJ1-5, the V gene TRBV19; TRBD1 is a possible D gene (6 bases). CDR3 length: 14 residues. Germline CDR1 reads LNHDA; CDR2 reads SQIVND (reference sequence). The V and J ends lost 3 bases and 4 bases respectively, with 10 bases between them. The CDR3 spells CASSIAGANQPQHF. As DNA, the CDR3 is TGTGCCAGTAGTATTGCGGGGGCGAATCAGCCCCAGCATTTT.

The rearrangement links TRBV28 to TRBJ1-2; 9 bases line up with TRBD1. This CDR3 has 19 amino acids. With V trimmed by 5 bases and J by 0 bases, 16 bases remained unmatched. The germline V gene has CDR1 MDHEN and CDR2 SYDVKM. CDR3 residues: CASSTIPGQGPATNYGYTF. The CDR3 region has the DNA TGTGCCAGCAGTACAATTCCGGGACAGGGCCCAGCAACTAACTATGGCTACACCTTC.

The chain joins TRBV3-1 (or the pseudogene TRBV3-2) to TRBJ1-4, with TRBD1 identical over 7 bases. From germline, CDR1 is LGHDT and CDR2 YNNKEL (reference sequence). This CDR3 is 17 amino acids long. With V trimmed by 0 bases and J by 0 bases, 4 bases remained unmatched. This CDR3 is CASSQDRRGPTNEKLFF. The CDR3 coding sequence is TGTGCCAGCAGCCAAGATAGGAGGGGGCCAACTAATGAAAAACTGTTTTTT.

V is TRBV2 and J is TRBJ1-4; D gene uncertain. The CDR3 has 14 amino acids. Germline values: CDR1 SNHLY, CDR2 FYNNEI. Deletions cut 7 bases from V and 4 bases from J, with 13 bases between. The CDR3 sequence is CASNLRTVNEKLFF. DNA for the CDR3: TGTGCCAGCAACCTACGGACGGTTAATGAAAAACTGTTTTTT.

The chain uses TRBV5-6 and TRBJ2-5; D is possibly TRBD2 (6 bases). CDR1 and CDR2 from the germline V gene are SGHDT and YYEEEE. The CDR3 totals 16 residues. Between the trimmed V and J ends, which lost 4 bases and 4 bases, there was a span of 20 bases. CDR3 nucleotide sequence: TGTGCCAGCAGCCAACCCGGGAGAGAGATAGGAGAGACCCAGTACTTC. Amino acids: CASSQPGREIGETQYF.

The chain uses TRBV7-8 and TRBJ1-2; unclear D gene. V lost 1 base and J 4 bases, leaving 4 bases between the germline ends. CDR1 is SGHVS and CDR2 is FQNEAQ in the germline V gene. The CDR3 contains 12 residues. The CDR3 sequence: CASSLDSYGYTF. The CDR3 nucleotides read TGTGCCAGCAGCTTAGACTCCTATGGCTACACCTTC.

The V call is TRBV4-2, the J call TRBJ1-4; D might be TRBD1 (5 bases). V dropped 3 bases and J dropped 8 bases, with 7 bases sitting between them. Germline V gene lookup returns CDR1 LGHNA and CDR2 YNFKEQ. The CDR3 consists of 12 residues. Written as DNA, the CDR3 is TGTGCCAGCAGCCACAGGGACGAAAAACTGTTTTTT. It specifies CASSHRDEKLFF.

Concerning this clone: One end of the junction is discordant with germline, which a read error may explain. This sequence joins TRBV7-7 and TRBJ2-1, with 8 bases matching TRBD2. The length of the CDR3 is 16 residues. The germline CDR1 and CDR2 sequences are SSHAT and FNYEAQ (reference sequence). The CDR3 sequence: CASSRGGSGSYNEQFF. In DNA form, the CDR3 reads TGTGCTAGCAGCCGGGGGGGTAGCGGATCCTACAATGAGCAGTTCTTC.

With respect to this clone: Additional DNA sequences in this sample encode the identical CDR3. The chain recombines TRBV30 with TRBJ1-6; D gene unclear. Trimming removed 0 bases at V and 9 bases at J, with 9 bases between. CDR1 is GTSNPN, CDR2 SVGIG, per germline (reference sequence). The CDR3 has 13 amino acids. The CDR3 DNA follows: TGTGCCTGGAGTGTAAGGGCGGGTTCACCCCTCCACTTT. Translation gives CAWSVRAGSPLHF.

V usage is TRBV27 and J usage is TRBJ2-2, with D possibly TRBD2 on 5 matching bases. The CDR3 sequence is 12 residues long. CDR1 MNHEY and CDR2 SMNVEV come from the germline V gene (reference sequence). Trimming took off 9 bases at V and 6 bases at J, with 11 bases between the two ends. In nucleotides, the CDR3 is TGTGCCAGTTCGGGTAGCGCCGGGGAGCTGTTTTTT. Amino acid sequence: CASSGSAGELFF.

The chain couples TRBV5-1 to TRBJ2-7; TRBD1 matches at 12 bases. After removal of 4 bases from V and 4 bases from J, the junction contained 3 bases not matched to a gene. This CDR3 spans 14 amino acids. Germline CDR1 SGHRS, CDR2 YFSETQ. CDR3 sequence: CASSRDRGRYEQYF. The CDR3 region has the DNA TGCGCCAGCAGCCGGGACAGGGGGCGTTACGAGCAGTACTTC.